This section outlines one TCR beta chain sequence together with its context. The target antigen is unknown. There are 12 residues in the CDR3. From germline, CDR1 is ENHRY and CDR2 SYGVKD. V lost 6 bases and J lost 8, with 10 bases in between. The source of the sample is a study of shared clonotypes between healthy human individuals. Clones were read by immunoSEQ multiplex PCR, and TCRdb kept only the in-frame ones, dropping some. The top ten hold under 0.15% of the sample, which has over 2 million clones, 85% to 95% seen once. Study-wide results and caveats: Naive subsets, compared against memory subsets, generally had larger estimated richness values.

J is TRBJ2-2 and V is TRBV10-3; D unclear. The sequenced sample consisted of naive CD4+ T cells sorted from blood. Subset of the sample: CD45RA+ positively selected. The TCR was taken from a man younger than 35 in good health. The chain's CDR3 is CAIRTQTGELFF. The CDR3 DNA reads as TGTGCCATCAGGACGCAAACGGGGGAGCTGTTTTTT.